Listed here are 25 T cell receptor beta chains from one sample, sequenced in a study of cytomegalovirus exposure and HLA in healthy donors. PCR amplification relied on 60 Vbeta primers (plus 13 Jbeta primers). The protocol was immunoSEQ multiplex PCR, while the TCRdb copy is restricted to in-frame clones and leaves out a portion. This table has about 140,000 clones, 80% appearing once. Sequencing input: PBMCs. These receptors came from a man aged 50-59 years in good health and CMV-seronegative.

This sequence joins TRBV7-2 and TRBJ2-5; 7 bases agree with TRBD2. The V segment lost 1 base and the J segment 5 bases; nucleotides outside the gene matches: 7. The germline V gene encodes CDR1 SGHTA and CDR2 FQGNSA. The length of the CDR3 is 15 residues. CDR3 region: CASSLGGGLTETQYF. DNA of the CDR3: TGTGCCAGCAGCTTAGGGGGAGGGCTCACGGAGACCCAGTACTTC.

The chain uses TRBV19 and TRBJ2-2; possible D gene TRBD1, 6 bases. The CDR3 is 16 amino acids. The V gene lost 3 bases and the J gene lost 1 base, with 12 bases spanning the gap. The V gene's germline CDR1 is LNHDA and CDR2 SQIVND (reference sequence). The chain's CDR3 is CASSIVGGLNTGELFF. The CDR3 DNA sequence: TGTGCCAGTAGTATCGTTGGGGGCCTGAACACCGGGGAGCTGTTTTTT. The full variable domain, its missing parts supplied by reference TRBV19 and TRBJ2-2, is DGGITQSPKYLFRKEGQNVTLSCEQNLNHDAMYWYRQDPGQGLRLIYYSQIVNDFQKGDIAEGYSVSREKKESFPLTVTSAQKNPTAFYLCASSIVGGLNTGELFFGEGSRLTVL.

This chain's CDR3 is CASSWGGRDAKNIQYF. In nucleotides, the CDR3 is TGCGCCAGCAGCTGGGGAGGAAGGGATGCCAAAAACATTCAGTACTTC. The chain employs TRBV5-1 and TRBJ2-4; TRBD2 is a possible D gene (6 bases). Per the germline V gene, CDR1 is SGHRS and CDR2 is YFSETQ. CDR3 length: 16 residues. V lost 3 bases to trimming and J lost 1 base, with 14 bases between them.

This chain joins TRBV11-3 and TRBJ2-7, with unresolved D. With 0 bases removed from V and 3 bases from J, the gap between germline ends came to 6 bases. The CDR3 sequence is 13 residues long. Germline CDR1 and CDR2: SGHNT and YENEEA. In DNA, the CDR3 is TGTGCCAGCAGCTTAGATCTTAGCTACGAGCAGTACTTC. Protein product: CASSLDLSYEQYF.

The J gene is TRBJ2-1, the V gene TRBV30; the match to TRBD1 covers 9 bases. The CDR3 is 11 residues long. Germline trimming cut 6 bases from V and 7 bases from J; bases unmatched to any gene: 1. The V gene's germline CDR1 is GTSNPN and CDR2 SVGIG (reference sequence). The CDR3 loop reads CACDRGNEQFF. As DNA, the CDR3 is TGTGCCTGCGACAGGGGGAATGAGCAGTTCTTC.

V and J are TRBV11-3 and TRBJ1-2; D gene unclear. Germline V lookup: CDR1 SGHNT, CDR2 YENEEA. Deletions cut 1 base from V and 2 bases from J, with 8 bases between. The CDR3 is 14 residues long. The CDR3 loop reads CASSLGSTNYGYTF. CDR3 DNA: TGTGCCAGCAGCTTAGGCAGTACCAACTATGGCTACACCTTC.

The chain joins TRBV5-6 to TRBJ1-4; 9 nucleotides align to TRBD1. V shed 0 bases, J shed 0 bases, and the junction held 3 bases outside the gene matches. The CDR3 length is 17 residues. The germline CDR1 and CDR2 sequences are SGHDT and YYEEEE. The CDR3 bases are TGTGCCAGCAGCTTGGAACAGGGGGCCTCAACTAATGAAAAACTGTTTTTT. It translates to CASSLEQGASTNEKLFF.

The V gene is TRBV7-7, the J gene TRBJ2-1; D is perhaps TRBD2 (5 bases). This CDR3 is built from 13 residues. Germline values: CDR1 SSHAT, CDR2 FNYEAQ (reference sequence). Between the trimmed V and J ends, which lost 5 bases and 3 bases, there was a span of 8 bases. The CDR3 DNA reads TGTGCCAGCAGCCCAGAGGGCTACAATGAGCAGTTCTTC. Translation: CASSPEGYNEQFF.

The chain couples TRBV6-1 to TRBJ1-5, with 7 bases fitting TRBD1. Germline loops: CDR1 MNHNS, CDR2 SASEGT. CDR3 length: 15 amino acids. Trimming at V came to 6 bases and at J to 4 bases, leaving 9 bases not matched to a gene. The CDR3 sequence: CASRATGDSNQPQHF. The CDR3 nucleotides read TGTGCCAGCAGAGCTACAGGGGATTCGAATCAGCCCCAGCATTTT.

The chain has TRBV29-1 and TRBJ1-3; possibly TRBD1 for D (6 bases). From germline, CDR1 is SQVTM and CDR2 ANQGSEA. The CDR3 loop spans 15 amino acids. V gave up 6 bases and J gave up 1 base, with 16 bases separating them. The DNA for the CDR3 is TGCAGCGTGATAACAGGGACTACTTCTGGAAACACCATATATTTT. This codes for CSVITGTTSGNTIYF.

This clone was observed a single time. CDR3 DNA sequence: TGCGCCAGCAGATTCCTAGCGGGCCCTAGCACAGATACGCAGTATTTT. The encoded protein is CASRFLAGPSTDTQYF. This chain connects TRBV5-1 to TRBJ2-3, with 8 bases matching TRBD2. Trimming cost V 5 bases and J 0 bases; bases outside gene matches: 8. This CDR3 is 16 amino acids long. Per the germline V gene, CDR1 is SGHRS and CDR2 is YFSETQ.

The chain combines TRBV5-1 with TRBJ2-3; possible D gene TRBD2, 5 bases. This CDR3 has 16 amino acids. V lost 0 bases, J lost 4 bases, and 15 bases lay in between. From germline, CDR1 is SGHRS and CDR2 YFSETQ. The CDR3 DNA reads TGCGCCAGCAGCTTGGCCGGAGGTTTTGGGGCAGATACGCAGTATTTT. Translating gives CASSLAGGFGADTQYF.

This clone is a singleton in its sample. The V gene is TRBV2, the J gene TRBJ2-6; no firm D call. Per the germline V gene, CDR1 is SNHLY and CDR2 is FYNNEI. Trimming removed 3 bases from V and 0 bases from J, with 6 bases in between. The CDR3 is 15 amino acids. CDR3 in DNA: TGTGCCAGCAGTGAGGGCATCTCTGGGGCCAACGTCCTGACTTTC. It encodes CASSEGISGANVLTF.

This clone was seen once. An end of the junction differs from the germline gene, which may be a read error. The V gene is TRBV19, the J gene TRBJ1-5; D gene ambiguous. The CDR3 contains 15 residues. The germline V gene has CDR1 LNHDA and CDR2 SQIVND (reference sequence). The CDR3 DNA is TGTGCCAGTAATATAAGAGGAGATAGCAATCAGCCCCAGCATTTT. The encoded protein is CASNIRGDSNQPQHF.

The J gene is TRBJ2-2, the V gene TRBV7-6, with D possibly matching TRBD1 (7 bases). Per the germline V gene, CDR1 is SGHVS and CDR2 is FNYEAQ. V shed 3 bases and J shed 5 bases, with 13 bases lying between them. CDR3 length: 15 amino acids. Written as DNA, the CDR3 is TGTGCCAGCAGCTTCGCAGGGGGAGGTACCGGGGAGCTGTTTTTT. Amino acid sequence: CASSFAGGGTGELFF.

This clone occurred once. CDR3 bases: TGTGCCAGTAGTACGTCGACAGGGGGCACGGCCACCGGGGAGCTGTTTTTT. Protein product: CASSTSTGGTATGELFF. The chain recombines TRBV19 with TRBJ2-2; TRBD1 aligns across 10 bases. The CDR3 covers 17 residues. CDR1 is LNHDA and CDR2 is SQIVND in the germline V gene (reference sequence). The junction had 9 bases not matched to a gene; V was cut back by 4 bases and J by 4 bases. Variable domain in full (rest from reference TRBV19 and TRBJ2-2): DGGITQSPKYLFRKEGQNVTLSCEQNLNHDAMYWYRQDPGQGLRLIYYSQIVNDFQKGDIAEGYSVSREKKESFPLTVTSAQKNPTAFYLCASSTSTGGTATGELFFGEGSRLTVL.

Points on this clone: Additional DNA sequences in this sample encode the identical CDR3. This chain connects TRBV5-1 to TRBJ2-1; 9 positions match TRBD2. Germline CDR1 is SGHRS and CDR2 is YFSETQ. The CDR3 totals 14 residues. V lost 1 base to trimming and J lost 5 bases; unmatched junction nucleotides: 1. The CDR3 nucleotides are TGCGCCAGCAGCTTGCTAGCGGGGAACAATGAGCAGTTCTTC. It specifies CASSLLAGNNEQFF.

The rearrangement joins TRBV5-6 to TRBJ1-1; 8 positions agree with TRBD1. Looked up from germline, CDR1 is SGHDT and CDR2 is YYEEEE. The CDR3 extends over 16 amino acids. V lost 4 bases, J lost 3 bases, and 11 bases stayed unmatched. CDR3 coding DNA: TGTGCCAGCAGCGCCGACAGGACAGGGCAATACACTGAAGCTTTCTTT. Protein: CASSADRTGQYTEAFF.

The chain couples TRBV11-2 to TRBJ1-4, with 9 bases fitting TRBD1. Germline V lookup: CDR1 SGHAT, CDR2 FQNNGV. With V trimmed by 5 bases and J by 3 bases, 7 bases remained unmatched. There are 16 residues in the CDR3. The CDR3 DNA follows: TGTGCCAGCAGCACAGGGGGCGCGTTGTCTAATGAAAAACTGTTTTTT. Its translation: CASSTGGALSNEKLFF.

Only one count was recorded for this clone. CDR3 DNA sequence: TGTGCCAGTAGTATAGTTCACGGGATCTCCTACAATGAGCAGTTCTTC. Translated: CASSIVHGISYNEQFF. V usage is TRBV19 and J usage is TRBJ2-1; perhaps TRBD2 as D (5 bases). V was clipped by 1 base and J by 0 bases, with 10 bases between them. This CDR3 region has 16 residues. CDR1 and CDR2 from the germline V gene are LNHDA and SQIVND (reference sequence).

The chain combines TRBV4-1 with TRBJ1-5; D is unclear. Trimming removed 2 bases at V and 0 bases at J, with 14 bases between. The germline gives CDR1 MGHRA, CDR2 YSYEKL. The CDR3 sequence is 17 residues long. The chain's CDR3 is CASSQLEGGSSNQPQHF. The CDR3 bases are TGCGCCAGCAGCCAACTGGAGGGAGGGAGTAGCAATCAGCCCCAGCATTTT.

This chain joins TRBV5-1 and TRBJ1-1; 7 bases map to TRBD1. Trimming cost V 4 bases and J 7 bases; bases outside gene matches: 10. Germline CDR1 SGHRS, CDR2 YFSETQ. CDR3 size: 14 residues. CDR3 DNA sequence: TGCGCCAGCAGCCAAGAGGGGGCGCGAGGTGAAGCTTTCTTT. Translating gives CASSQEGARGEAFF.

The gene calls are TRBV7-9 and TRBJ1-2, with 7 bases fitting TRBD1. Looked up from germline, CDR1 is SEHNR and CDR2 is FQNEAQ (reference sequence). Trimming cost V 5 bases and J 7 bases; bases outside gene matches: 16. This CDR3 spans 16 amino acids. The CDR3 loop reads CASSPGRQGSFVGYTF. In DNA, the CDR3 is TGTGCCAGCAGCCCAGGACGACAGGGAAGTTTCGTTGGCTACACCTTC.

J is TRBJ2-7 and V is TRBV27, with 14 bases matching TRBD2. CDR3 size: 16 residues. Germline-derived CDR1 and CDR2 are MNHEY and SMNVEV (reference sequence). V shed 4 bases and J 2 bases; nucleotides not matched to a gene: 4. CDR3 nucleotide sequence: TGTGCCAGCAGTTCGGGACTAGCGGGAGCAACCTACGAGCAGTACTTC. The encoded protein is CASSSGLAGATYEQYF.

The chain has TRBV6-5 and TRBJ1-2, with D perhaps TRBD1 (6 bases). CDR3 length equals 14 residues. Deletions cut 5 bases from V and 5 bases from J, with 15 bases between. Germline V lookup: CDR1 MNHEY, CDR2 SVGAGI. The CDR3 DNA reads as TGTGCCAGCAGTCGCCGGACAGATTCTTATGGCTACACCTTC. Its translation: CASSRRTDSYGYTF.